The 21 T cell receptor beta chains below were found in one sample sequenced in a study of blood T cell repertoires in COVID-19. Clones were sequenced by immunoSEQ multiplex PCR, and TCRdb holds only the in-frame ones, with some missing. The sample contains 150,000 to 200,000 clones, around 83% of which appear only once. Sequenced material: peripheral blood. These receptor sequences come from a woman in her 70s with COVID-19, enrolled during active disease.

The chain couples TRBV19 to TRBJ2-1; TRBD1 aligns across 7 bases. J was trimmed by 6 bases and V by 3 bases; bases with no gene match: 2. CDR1 is LNHDA, CDR2 SQIVND, per germline (reference sequence). The CDR3 length is 13 residues. CDR3 DNA: TGTGCCAGTAGTATGGGACAGTTCAATGAGCAGTTCTTC. This gives the protein CASSMGQFNEQFF.

This clone was detected once. CDR3 residues: CASSYSGTSRSSGNTIYF. CDR3 DNA: TGTGCCAGCAGTTATAGCGGGACATCAAGAAGCTCTGGAAACACCATATATTTT. This chain connects TRBV6-2 or TRBV6-3 to TRBJ1-3, with D possibly TRBD1 on 6 matching bases. The V end lost 3 bases, the J end lost 0 bases, and 18 bases lay between the germline ends. The germline gives CDR1 MNHEY, CDR2 SVGEGT. The CDR3 has 18 amino acids.

V is TRBV5-6 and J is TRBJ2-3; D remains unclear. The CDR3 has 15 residues. Trimming took 0 bases from V and 2 from J, leaving 10 bases between them. Germline assignment: CDR1 SGHDT and CDR2 YYEEEE. The CDR3 coding sequence is TGTGCCAGCAGCTTGGATCCCGGTACCACAGATACGCAGTATTTT. It codes for CASSLDPGTTDTQYF.

The rearrangement joins TRBV7-9 to TRBJ2-5, with D possibly TRBD2 on 7 matching bases. The V and J ends lost 0 bases and 1 base respectively, with 9 bases between them. Germline lookup yields CDR1 SEHNR and CDR2 FQNEAQ (reference sequence). This CDR3 contains 15 residues. CDR3: CASSLARGGQETQYF. CDR3 DNA: TGTGCCAGCAGCTTAGCGAGGGGGGGCCAAGAGACCCAGTACTTC.

V is TRBV12-3 or TRBV12-4 and J is TRBJ1-1; D possibly corresponds to TRBD1 (5 bases). Trimming took 1 base from V and 7 from J, leaving 10 bases between them. The CDR3 is 13 amino acids. The CDR3: CASSLGQKFEAFF. The CDR3 DNA sequence: TGTGCCAGCAGTTTAGGACAGAAATTTGAAGCTTTCTTT.

This chain connects TRBV19 to TRBJ2-2; D possibly corresponds to TRBD2 (5 bases). CDR3 length: 15 residues. Germline assignment: CDR1 LNHDA and CDR2 SQIVND (reference sequence). V lost 7 bases and J 4 bases, leaving 16 bases between the germline ends. The CDR3 is CASNPGNDATGELFF. DNA for the CDR3: TGTGCCAGTAACCCGGGAAACGATGCCACCGGGGAGCTGTTTTTT.

This sequence joins TRBV7-3 and TRBJ2-1; no reliable D call. V was shortened by 5 bases and J by 3 bases, with 17 bases between the two germline ends. The CDR3 length is 16 residues. CDR1 and CDR2 from the germline V gene are SGHTA and FQGTGA. CDR3 protein: CASSPDSRRDYNEQFF. CDR3 in DNA: TGTGCCAGCAGCCCAGACTCTAGGAGAGACTACAATGAGCAGTTCTTC. Full variable domain (missing parts from reference TRBV7-3 and TRBJ2-1): GAGVSQTPSNKVTEKGKYVELRCDPISGHTALYWYRQSLGQGPEFLIYFQGTGAADDSGLPNDRFFAVRPEGSVSTLKIQRTERGDSAVYLCASSPDSRRDYNEQFFGPGTRLTVL.

The chain has TRBV2 and TRBJ1-5, with D maybe TRBD1 (5 bases). There are 15 residues in the CDR3. V lost 6 bases and J 2 bases, leaving 14 bases between the germline ends. CDR1 and CDR2 (germline): SNHLY, FYNNEI. CDR3 in DNA: TGTGCCAGCAGGGCAGGGATTATTGGCAATCAGCCCCAGCATTTT. It is translated as CASRAGIIGNQPQHF. The whole variable domain, remainder taken from reference TRBV2 and TRBJ1-5, is EPEVTQTPSHQVTQMGQEVILRCVPISNHLYFYWYRQILGQKVEFLVSFYNNEISEKSEIFDDQFSVERPDGSNFTLKIRSTKLEDSAMYFCASRAGIIGNQPQHFGDGTRLSIL.

The chain carries TRBV27 and TRBJ2-7; D ambiguous. The V gene lost 5 bases and the J gene lost 0 bases, with 8 bases spanning the gap. This CDR3 region has 13 residues. CDR1 and CDR2 from the germline V gene are MNHEY and SMNVEV (reference sequence). The CDR3 nucleotides read TGTGCCAGCAGTCCTACCTCCTCCTACGAGCAGTACTTC. Its translation is CASSPTSSYEQYF.

V is TRBV24-1 and J is TRBJ1-2, with D uncertain. Looked up from germline, CDR1 is KGHDR and CDR2 is SFDVKD. V was trimmed by 3 bases and J by 4 bases, leaving 5 bases between them. The CDR3 spans 12 residues. The CDR3 spells CATSDPGYGYTF. The CDR3 DNA follows: TGTGCCACCAGTGATCCCGGCTATGGCTACACCTTC.

The CDR3 nucleotides read TGTGCCAGCAGCTTGACCGGGAGTAACACCGGGGAGCTGTTTTTT. Its translation: CASSLTGSNTGELFF. The chain combines TRBV11-2 with TRBJ2-2; maybe TRBD2 (6 bases). The CDR3 covers 15 residues. V shed 3 bases and J shed 2 bases, with 10 bases lying between them. From germline, CDR1 is SGHAT and CDR2 FQNNGV.

J is TRBJ1-2 and V is TRBV18; tentative D call: TRBD1 (6 bases). Germline lookup yields CDR1 KGHSH and CDR2 LQKENI. The CDR3 spans 18 residues. V lost 3 bases and J 0 bases, leaving 20 bases between the germline ends. The CDR3 protein is CASSPLGAGAGANYGYTF. The CDR3 nucleotides read TGTGCCAGCTCACCCTTGGGGGCAGGGGCAGGAGCTAACTATGGCTACACCTTC.

The V gene is TRBV15, the J gene TRBJ2-1; 7 bases are shared with TRBD1. This CDR3 contains 16 residues. V lost 6 bases, J lost 7 bases, and 15 bases stayed unmatched. Per the germline V gene, CDR1 is LNHNV and CDR2 is YYDKDF (reference sequence). The CDR3 nucleotides read TGTGCCACCAGGTCTCCCCCGGGACAGATAAAAAATGAGCAGTTCTTC. Protein: CATRSPPGQIKNEQFF.

The chain carries TRBV9 and TRBJ1-4; D unclear. CDR1 and CDR2 from the germline V gene are SGDLS and YYNGEE. Trimming took 0 bases from V and 8 from J, leaving 20 bases between them. There are 17 residues in the CDR3. CDR3 DNA sequence: TGTGCCAGCAGCGTAGGAAGAGGAACCCGGCGTAGCGAAAAACTGTTTTTT. This gives the protein CASSVGRGTRRSEKLFF. Full variable domain (remainder filled in from reference TRBV9 and TRBJ1-4): DSGVTQTPKHLITATGQRVTLRCSPRSGDLSVYWYQQSLDQGLQFLIQYYNGEERAKGNILERFSAQQFPDLHSELNLSSLELGDSALYFCASSVGRGTRRSEKLFFGSGTQLSVL.

This clone was recorded only once. This chain joins TRBV5-1 and TRBJ1-1, with D hard to call. Trimming shortened V by 7 bases and J by 0 bases, and 10 bases separated the two germline ends. The CDR3 consists of 13 residues. Germline V gene sequence: CDR1 SGHRS, CDR2 YFSETQ. CDR3 in DNA: TGCGCCAGCTATGAGGGAATGAACACTGAAGCTTTCTTT. This codes for CASYEGMNTEAFF.

This clone was counted a few times. J is TRBJ2-1 and V is TRBV5-1, with a tentative D call TRBD2 (5 bases). Trimming removed 0 bases from V and 7 bases from J, with 8 bases in between. The CDR3 has 13 amino acids. CDR1 and CDR2 (germline): SGHRS, YFSETQ. The DNA of the CDR3 is TGCGCCAGCAGCTTGGGGGGAGAGAATGAGCAGTTCTTC. Translating it yields CASSLGGENEQFF.

V gene TRBV29-1 combines with J gene TRBJ2-7; 12 nucleotides align to TRBD2. There are 14 residues in the CDR3. Per the germline V gene, CDR1 is SQVTM and CDR2 is ANQGSEA. Trimming at V came to 6 bases and at J to 2 bases, leaving 5 bases not matched to a gene. In nucleotides, the CDR3 is TGCAGCGTGATGACTAGCGGGAGCGCCTACGAGCAGTACTTC. Translating gives CSVMTSGSAYEQYF.

The chain recombines TRBV10-2 with TRBJ1-6; 9 bases are shared with TRBD1. From germline, CDR1 is WSHSY and CDR2 SAAADI. After removal of 4 bases from V and 6 bases from J, the junction contained 16 bases not matched to a gene. This CDR3 comprises 19 residues. CDR3 nucleotides: TGCGCCAGCAGTGCAACAGGGGGCGCAGAGGTACTCGGTAATTCACCCCTCCACTTT. It specifies CASSATGGAEVLGNSPLHF.

The chain couples TRBV5-1 to TRBJ2-3; TRBD1 is a possible D gene (5 bases). Trimming pared 3 bases from V and 1 base from J, leaving 6 bases between. The germline gives CDR1 SGHRS, CDR2 YFSETQ. This CDR3 has 13 residues. The chain's CDR3 is CASSSTGTDTQYF. CDR3 nucleotides: TGCGCCAGCAGCTCGACAGGCACAGATACGCAGTATTTT.

The V and J genes are TRBV3-1 (or the pseudogene TRBV3-2) and TRBJ1-4; TRBD1 aligns across 7 bases. After removal of 3 bases from V and 4 bases from J, the junction contained 2 bases not matched to a gene. In germline, CDR1 is LGHDT, CDR2 YNNKEL (reference sequence). The CDR3 runs to 14 residues. CDR3 protein: CASSQRTGNEKLFF. For the CDR3, the DNA is TGTGCCAGCAGCCAGAGGACAGGTAATGAAAAACTGTTTTTT.

This chain connects TRBV7-9 to TRBJ2-5; 15 bases line up with TRBD2. The ends lost 5 bases at V and 1 base at J; junction bases unmatched: 8. The V gene's germline CDR1 is SEHNR and CDR2 FQNEAQ (reference sequence). The CDR3 totals 18 residues. CDR3 bases: TGTGCCAGCAGCGCCGGACTAGCGGGAGGGCCCGGCCAAGAGACCCAGTACTTC. It translates to CASSAGLAGGPGQETQYF.